This passage covers 15 T cell receptor beta chains from one sample sequenced in a study of beta chain features in type 1 diabetes listed by TCRdb under 2018. The library relied on the immunoSEQ multiplex PCR assay. The High Capacity cDNA Reverse Transcription Kit was used to reverse transcribe all of the isolated RNA, meaning that expressed TCRB transcripts were what got sequenced. TCRdb stores this immuneACCESS table with in-frame sequences only. Part of the clones is absent; in the studies checked, under half of the shortfall reflects unresolved V genes, and no reason is known for the rest. Present in this sample are 200,000 to 250,000 clones, 11% of which were seen just once. In total, the top ten clones hold approximately 1.4% of the sample. The specimen was central memory CD4+ T cells from blood. All receptors derive from a man in his late teens or twenties in good health.

This clone turned up a few times. V is TRBV7-2 and J is TRBJ2-2; D not certain. Germline-derived CDR1 and CDR2 are SGHTA and FQGNSA. The CDR3 is 11 residues long. V gave up 5 bases and J gave up 9 bases, with 7 bases separating them. The CDR3 DNA sequence: TGTGCCAGCAGCCCAGAGCGGGAGCTGTTTTTT. As protein: CASSPERELFF.

This clone showed up many times. The rearrangement uses TRBV7-2 and TRBJ2-7, with D unclear. Germline CDR1 is SGHTA and CDR2 is FQGNSA. The CDR3 covers 12 residues. Between the trimmed V and J ends, which lost 1 base and 3 bases, there was a span of 4 bases. The CDR3 region has the DNA TGTGCCAGCAGCTTAGGGTACTACGAGCAGTACTTC. Translated, it gives CASSLGYYEQYF.

This clone came up a few times. This chain links TRBV5-1 with TRBJ2-3; D call uncertain. The V gene's germline CDR1 is SGHRS and CDR2 YFSETQ. The V and J ends lost 0 bases and 4 bases respectively, with 6 bases between them. There are 13 residues in the CDR3. The CDR3 coding sequence is TGCGCCAGCAGCTTGGATGTGGCAGATACGCAGTATTTT. Translated, it gives CASSLDVADTQYF.

J is TRBJ2-7 and V is TRBV15; D remains unclear. Trimming removed 0 bases from V and 1 base from J, with 7 bases in between. Germline V gene lookup returns CDR1 LNHNV and CDR2 YYDKDF (reference sequence). The CDR3 consists of 14 residues. The CDR3 DNA sequence: TGTGCCACCAGCAGAGAGGCATTTTCCTACGAGCAGTACTTC. Protein: CATSREAFSYEQYF.

This clone was recorded a few times. The gene calls are TRBV6-1 and TRBJ2-7; 7 bases align to TRBD2. Germline V gene lookup returns CDR1 MNHNS and CDR2 SASEGT. CDR3 length: 13 amino acids. Trimming removed 5 bases from V and 3 bases from J; junction bases left unmatched: 4. In DNA form, the CDR3 reads TGTGCCAGCAGTTATCTAGCGGACTACGAGCAGTACTTC. This encodes CASSYLADYEQYF.

This clone showed up just a few times. V usage is TRBV7-6 and J usage is TRBJ2-7; 13 nucleotides line up with TRBD2. The germline CDR1 and CDR2 sequences are SGHVS and FNYEAQ. The CDR3 loop spans 15 amino acids. Losses at the gene ends were 4 bases for V and 3 bases for J; bases not matched to a gene: 3. The CDR3 bases are TGTGCCAGCAGCTCGTGGACTAGCGGGAGCTACGAGCAGTACTTC. This sequence encodes CASSSWTSGSYEQYF. The variable domain in full, completed from reference TRBV7-6 and TRBJ2-7, reads GAGVSQSPRYKVTKRGQDVALRCDPISGHVSLYWYRQALGQGPEFLTYFNYEAQQDKSGLPNDRFSAERPEGSISTLTIQRTEQRDSAMYRCASSSWTSGSYEQYFGPGTRLTVT.

A few counts support this clone. The gene calls are TRBV7-9 and TRBJ1-5; D ambiguous. This CDR3 region has 13 residues. Trimming cost V 6 bases and J 6 bases, with 12 bases left between them. Germline values: CDR1 SEHNR, CDR2 FQNEAQ (reference sequence). CDR3 amino acids: CASRGEYSQPQHF. Written as DNA, the CDR3 is TGTGCCAGCAGGGGAGAATACAGTCAGCCCCAGCATTTT.

V gene TRBV5-8 combines with J gene TRBJ2-5; D may match TRBD1 or TRBD2 (5 bases each). Germline CDR1 is SGHTS and CDR2 is YDEGEE. Between the trimmed V and J ends, which lost 2 bases and 5 bases, there was a span of 16 bases. The CDR3 spans 15 residues. The CDR3 spells CASSFSGTPKETQYF. CDR3 in DNA: TGTGCCAGCAGCTTCTCCGGGACCCCCAAGGAGACCCAGTACTTC. The complete variable domain, with remaining parts taken from reference TRBV5-8 and TRBJ2-5, reads EAGVTQSPTHLIKTRGQQATLRCSPISGHTSVYWYQQALGLGLQFLLWYDEGEERNRGNFPPRFSGRQFPNYSSELNVNALELEDSALYLCASSFSGTPKETQYFGPGTRLLVL.

The chain has TRBV7-2 and TRBJ2-3; no clear D gene. The V end was cut by 5 bases, the J end by 0 bases, with 12 bases between. The CDR3 runs 15 residues. Germline V gene lookup returns CDR1 SGHTA and CDR2 FQGNSA. The CDR3 loop is CASSRRLGSTDTQYF. DNA for the CDR3: TGTGCCAGCAGCCGGCGGCTGGGTAGCACAGATACGCAGTATTTT.

This chain uses TRBV18 with TRBJ2-7; 7 nucleotides agree with TRBD2. The ends lost 5 bases at V and 1 base at J; junction bases unmatched: 11. The CDR3 runs to 16 residues. Germline lookup yields CDR1 KGHSH and CDR2 LQKENI. The CDR3 bases are TGTGCCAGCTCATCACGGGGGAGCGGGGATTCCTACGAGCAGTACTTC. Its translation is CASSSRGSGDSYEQYF.

This clone was observed a few times. The gene calls are TRBV21-1 and TRBJ2-3; TRBD1 is the table's D call, not checked against the DNA. TRBV21-1 is listed as a pseudogene. This CDR3 comprises 14 residues. The DNA of the CDR3 is TGTGCCAGCAGGACAGAGACTCAGGCAGATACGCAGTATTTT. It is translated as CASRTETQADTQYF.

The rearrangement uses TRBV15 and TRBJ2-7; D unresolved. This CDR3 contains 14 residues. CDR1 is LNHNV and CDR2 is YYDKDF in the germline V gene (reference sequence). The V gene lost 1 base and the J gene lost 4 bases, with 11 bases spanning the gap. CDR3 nucleotides: TGTGCCACCAGCAGAGCTGGAGTCCGATACGAGCAGTACTTC. It is translated as CATSRAGVRYEQYF.

Remarks on this clone: With only one base between it and a far larger clone, this is likely a read error. The rearrangement joins TRBV29-1 to TRBJ1-2, with a possible D match to TRBD1 (5 bases). CDR1 is SQVTM, CDR2 ANQGSEA, per germline. V shed 5 bases and J shed 4 bases, with 11 bases lying between them. This CDR3 region has 12 residues. This CDR3 is CSVWKGTYGYTF. The CDR3 DNA is TGCAGCGTTTGGAAGGGGACCTATGGCTACACCTTC.

This clone turned up a few times. J is TRBJ2-5 and V is TRBV9; no reliable D call. V lost 0 bases and J lost 0, with 9 bases in between. There are 15 residues in the CDR3. Germline assignment: CDR1 SGDLS and CDR2 YYNGEE. CDR3 loop: CASSVGANYQETQYF. Here the CDR3 DNA reads TGTGCCAGCAGCGTAGGGGCAAACTACCAAGAGACCCAGTACTTC.

The gene calls are TRBV28 and TRBJ2-7; TRBD1 matches 7 bases. The germline gives CDR1 MDHEN, CDR2 SYDVKM. With 10 bases clipped from V and 4 bases from J, the junction kept 10 bases outside the gene matches. CDR3 length: 13 amino acids. CDR3 coding DNA: TGTGCCACCGGTGGACAGGTCCCTTACGAGCAGTACTTC. Protein product: CATGGQVPYEQYF.